This entry concerns a single T cell receptor beta chain. Its specificity is unknown. In TCRdb, the 5' RACE reads were re-called with MiXCR into one record per CDR3 protein. The table records 35,000 to 50,000 distinct CDR3 sequences, about 29% of them present only once. Study-level points and caveats: The TCR gene usage of tumor memory CD4+ T cells clustered together with blood and lymph node memory CD4+ cells and with lymph node naive CD4+ cells.

The CDR3 is 15 residues long. V lost 0 bases to trimming and J lost 9 bases; unmatched junction nucleotides: 11. Germline V gene lookup returns CDR1 DFQATT and CDR2 SNEGSKA (reference sequence). The material sequenced was tumor-infiltrating memory CD4+ T cells sorted from the breast tumor. Described subset: memory CD4+ T cells, CD4+CD45RO+CD25-. The receptor comes from a female donor with breast cancer. V usage is TRBV20-1 and J usage is TRBJ2-1, with TRBD2 matching over 7 bases. The CDR3 bases are TGCAGTGCTAGAGATTGGGCTAGCGGAAGGGGTGAGCAGTTCTTC. This sequence encodes CSARDWASGRGEQFF.